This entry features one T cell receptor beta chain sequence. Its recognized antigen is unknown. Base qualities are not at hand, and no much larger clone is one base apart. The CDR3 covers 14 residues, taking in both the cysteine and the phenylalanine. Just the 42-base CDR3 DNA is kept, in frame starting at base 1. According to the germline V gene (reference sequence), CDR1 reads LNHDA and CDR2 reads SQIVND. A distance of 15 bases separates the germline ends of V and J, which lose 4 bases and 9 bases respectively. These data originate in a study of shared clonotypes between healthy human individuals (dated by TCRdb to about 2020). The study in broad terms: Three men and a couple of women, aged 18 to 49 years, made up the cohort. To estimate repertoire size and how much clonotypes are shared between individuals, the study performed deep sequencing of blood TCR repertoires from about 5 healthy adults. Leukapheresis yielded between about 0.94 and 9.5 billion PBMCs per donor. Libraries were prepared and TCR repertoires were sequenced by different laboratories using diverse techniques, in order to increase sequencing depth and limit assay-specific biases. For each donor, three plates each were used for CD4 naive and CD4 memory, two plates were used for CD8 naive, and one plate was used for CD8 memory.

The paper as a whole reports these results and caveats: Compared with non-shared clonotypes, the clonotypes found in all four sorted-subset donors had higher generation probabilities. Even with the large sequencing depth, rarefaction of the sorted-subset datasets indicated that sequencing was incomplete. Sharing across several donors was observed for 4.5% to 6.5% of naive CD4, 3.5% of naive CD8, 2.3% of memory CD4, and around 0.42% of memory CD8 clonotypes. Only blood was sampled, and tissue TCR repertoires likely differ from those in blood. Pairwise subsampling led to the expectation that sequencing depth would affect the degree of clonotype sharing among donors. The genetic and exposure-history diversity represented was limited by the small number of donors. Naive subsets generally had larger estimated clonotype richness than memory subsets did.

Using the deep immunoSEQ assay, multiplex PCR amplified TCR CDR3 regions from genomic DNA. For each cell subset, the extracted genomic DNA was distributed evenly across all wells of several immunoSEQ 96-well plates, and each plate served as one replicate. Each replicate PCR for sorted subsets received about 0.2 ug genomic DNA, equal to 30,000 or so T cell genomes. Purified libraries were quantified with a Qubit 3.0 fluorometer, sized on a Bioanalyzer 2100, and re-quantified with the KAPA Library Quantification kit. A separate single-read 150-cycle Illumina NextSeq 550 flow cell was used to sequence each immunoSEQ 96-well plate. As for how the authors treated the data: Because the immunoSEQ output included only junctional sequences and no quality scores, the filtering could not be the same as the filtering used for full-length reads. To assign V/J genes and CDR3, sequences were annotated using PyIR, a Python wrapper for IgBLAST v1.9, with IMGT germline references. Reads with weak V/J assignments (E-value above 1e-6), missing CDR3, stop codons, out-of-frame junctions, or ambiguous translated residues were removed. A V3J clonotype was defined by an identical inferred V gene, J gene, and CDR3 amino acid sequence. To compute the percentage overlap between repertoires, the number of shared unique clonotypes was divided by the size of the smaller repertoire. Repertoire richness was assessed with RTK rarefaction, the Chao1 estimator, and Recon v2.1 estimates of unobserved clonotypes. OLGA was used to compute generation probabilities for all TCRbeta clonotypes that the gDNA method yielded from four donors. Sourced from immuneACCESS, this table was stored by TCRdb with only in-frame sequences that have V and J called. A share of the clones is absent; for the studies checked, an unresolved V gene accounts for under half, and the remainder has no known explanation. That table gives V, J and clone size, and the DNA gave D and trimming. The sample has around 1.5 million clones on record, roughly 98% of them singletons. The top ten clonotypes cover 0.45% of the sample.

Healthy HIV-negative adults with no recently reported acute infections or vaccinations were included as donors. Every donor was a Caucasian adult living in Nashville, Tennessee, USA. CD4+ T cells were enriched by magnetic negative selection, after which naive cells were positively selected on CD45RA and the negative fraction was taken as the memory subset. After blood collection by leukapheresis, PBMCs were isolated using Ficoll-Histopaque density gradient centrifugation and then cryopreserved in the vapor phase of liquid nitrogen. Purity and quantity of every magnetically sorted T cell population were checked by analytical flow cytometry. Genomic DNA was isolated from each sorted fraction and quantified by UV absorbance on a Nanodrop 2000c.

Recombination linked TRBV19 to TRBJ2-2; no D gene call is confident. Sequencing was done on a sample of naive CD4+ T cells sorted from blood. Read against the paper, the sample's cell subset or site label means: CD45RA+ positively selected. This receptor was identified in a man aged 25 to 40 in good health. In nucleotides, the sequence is TGTGCCAGTAGTAAAGTTCGGTTCCCGCGGGAGCTGTTTTTT. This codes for CASSKVRFPRELFF.